This T cell receptor beta chain was documented in a study of shared clonotypes between healthy human individuals. Positively selected for CCR7, the CD45RO-negative cells used as naive CD8 cells excluded terminally differentiated effector memory CD45RA+ cells. This CDR3 comprises 13 residues. J lost 8 bases, V lost 5 bases, and 7 bases had no gene match. Germline loops: CDR1 MNHEY, CDR2 SMNVEV (reference sequence). Authors' analysis steps: Junction-only immunoSEQ data arrived without quality scores, meaning filtering differed. The protocol was immunoSEQ multiplex PCR, while the TCRdb copy is restricted to in-frame clones and leaves out a portion. D and trimming were read from the DNA, whereas the V and J calls and clone size are those reported in that table. The table shows some 2.1 million clones, with roughly 93% occurring only once.

The V gene is TRBV27, the J gene TRBJ1-2; 8 bases align to TRBD1. The TCR comes from a man younger than 35 in good health. Some clones in this sample may be carry-over from other donors' samples. The sequenced sample consisted of naive CD8+ T cells from PBMCs. CDR3 loop: CASSPGQGDGYTF. The CDR3, as DNA: TGTGCCAGCAGTCCTGGACAGGGAGACGGCTACACCTTC.